One and the same sample provided the 18 T cell receptor beta chains below, sequenced in a study of T cell changes during pregnancy in multiple sclerosis. The repertoire was sequenced with immunoSEQ multiplex PCR; TCRdb's copy has only in-frame clones and lacks some. In the table there are tens of thousands of clones, around 93% of which are singletons. Sample: CD8+ T cells from peripheral blood mononuclear cells, taken before pregnancy. The receptors come from a female donor with multiple sclerosis, enrolled in a pregnancy study.

The V call is TRBV15, the J call TRBJ2-3; 8 bases map to TRBD1. The CDR3 length is 15 residues. V was pared by 3 bases and J by 3 bases, with 5 bases of the junction left unmatched. The germline V gene has CDR1 LNHNV and CDR2 YYDKDF (reference sequence). CDR3 nucleotides: TGTGCCACCAGCAGGGGGACAGGCCAGACAGATACGCAGTATTTT. Protein product: CATSRGTGQTDTQYF.

The chain carries TRBV19 and TRBJ1-1, with TRBD1 matching over 7 bases. Germline V lookup: CDR1 LNHDA, CDR2 SQIVND (reference sequence). V lost 6 bases and J lost 5; bases outside the gene matches: 6. The CDR3 covers 13 residues. The CDR3 loop reads CASSPTGKTEAFF. CDR3 nucleotide sequence: TGTGCCAGTAGCCCGACAGGGAAAACTGAAGCTTTCTTT.

This rearrangement joins TRBV7-6 to TRBJ1-3, with D perhaps matching TRBD1 (5 bases). This CDR3 region has 16 residues. CDR1 and CDR2 from the germline V gene are SGHVS and FNYEAQ. Trimming removed 3 bases from V and 2 bases from J, with 14 bases in between. CDR3 in DNA: TGTGCCAGCAGCTTGGGGGGACGAGAGACTGGAAACACCATATATTTT. Protein: CASSLGGRETGNTIYF.

The chain employs TRBV30 and TRBJ2-3; 8 bases map to TRBD1. This CDR3 region has 17 residues. V gave up 3 bases and J gave up 5 bases; unmatched junction bases: 16. Per the germline V gene, CDR1 is GTSNPN and CDR2 is SVGIG (reference sequence). CDR3 nucleotides: TGTGCCTGGAGGGGAAAAGACAGGGGAGTATTTGGAGATACGCAGTATTTT. As protein: CAWRGKDRGVFGDTQYF.

About this clone: Within the sample, other DNA sequences also encode this same CDR3. The chain links TRBV2 to TRBJ1-1; no clear D. Per the germline V gene, CDR1 is SNHLY and CDR2 is FYNNEI. The CDR3 runs 13 residues. V was clipped by 3 bases and J by 0 bases, with 5 bases between them. CDR3 sequence: CASSDRLNTEAFF. As DNA, the CDR3 is TGTGCCAGCAGTGACAGATTGAACACTGAAGCTTTCTTT. The full variable domain, rest sourced from reference TRBV2 and TRBJ1-1, is EPEVTQTPSHQVTQMGQEVILRCVPISNHLYFYWYRQILGQKVEFLVSFYNNEISEKSEIFDDQFSVERPDGSNFTLKIRSTKLEDSAMYFCASSDRLNTEAFFGQGTRLTVV.

V and J are TRBV5-1 and TRBJ2-3; D uncertain. Germline V gene lookup returns CDR1 SGHRS and CDR2 YFSETQ. CDR3 size: 13 residues. The ends were cut back, 4 bases at V and 4 bases at J, with 10 bases in the middle. The CDR3 spells CASSPPSADTQYF. Here the CDR3 DNA reads TGCGCCAGCAGCCCCCCGAGCGCAGATACGCAGTATTTT.

The chain employs TRBV10-3 and TRBJ2-1; possibly TRBD2 for D (6 bases). V was pared by 0 bases and J by 7 bases, with 13 bases between. The CDR3 runs 15 residues. The germline gives CDR1 ENHRY, CDR2 SYGVKD. The CDR3 nucleotides read TGTGCCATCAGTGAGTCCGGGAGTTGGGGGAATGAGCAGTTCTTC. This gives the protein CAISESGSWGNEQFF.

The chain has TRBV6-5 and TRBJ1-5; tentatively, D is TRBD1 (6 bases). V was cut by 6 bases and J by 3 bases, with 15 bases left in between. The length of the CDR3 is 15 residues. Per the germline V gene, CDR1 is MNHEY and CDR2 is SVGAGI. DNA for the CDR3: TGTGCCAGCAGATACCCGGACAGAGACAATCAGCCCCAGCATTTT. Translation gives CASRYPDRDNQPQHF.

The genes are TRBV9 and TRBJ2-3, with D tentatively TRBD2 (5 bases). V lost 3 bases to trimming and J lost 2 bases, with 7 bases between them. Germline CDR1 SGDLS, CDR2 YYNGEE. The CDR3 sequence is 13 residues long. The CDR3 is CASSGGDTDTQYF. The CDR3 DNA reads TGTGCCAGCAGCGGGGGAGACACAGATACGCAGTATTTT.

CDR3 in amino acids: CASRKAGVGNEQFF. The CDR3 nucleotides read TGTGCCAGCCGAAAAGCGGGAGTAGGGAATGAGCAGTTCTTC. The J gene is TRBJ2-1, the V gene TRBV27; 8 nucleotides line up with TRBD2. The CDR3 runs to 14 residues. J gave up 7 bases and V 8 bases, and 10 bases lay outside the gene matches. Germline CDR1 reads MNHEY; CDR2 reads SMNVEV (reference sequence).

For the CDR3, the DNA is TGTGCCAGCAGCTTTAAACAGAGCTACGAGCAGTACTTC. Translated: CASSFKQSYEQYF. This chain uses TRBV7-6 with TRBJ2-7; unclear D gene. The V gene's germline CDR1 is SGHVS and CDR2 FNYEAQ. V dropped 3 bases and J dropped 3 bases, with 9 bases sitting between them. The CDR3 is 13 amino acids.

The CDR3 nucleotides are TGTGCCAGCAGCTTATGGGACAGGGGGCAACAAGAGCAGTACTTC. Translation: CASSLWDRGQQEQYF. The chain has TRBV7-9 and TRBJ2-7; TRBD1 matches 12 bases. The CDR3 runs to 15 residues. The V gene's germline CDR1 is SEHNR and CDR2 FQNEAQ (reference sequence). V shed 2 bases and J 7 bases; nucleotides not matched to a gene: 6.

This chain links TRBV27 with TRBJ2-7, with D hard to call. This CDR3 region has 13 residues. The V and J ends lost 5 bases and 4 bases respectively, with 12 bases between them. The germline V gene has CDR1 MNHEY and CDR2 SMNVEV (reference sequence). The CDR3 sequence: CASSMMGAYEQYF. The DNA of the CDR3 is TGTGCCAGCAGTATGATGGGCGCTTACGAGCAGTACTTC.

The chain employs TRBV5-1 and TRBJ2-5; maybe TRBD1 (5 bases). From germline, CDR1 is SGHRS and CDR2 YFSETQ. This CDR3 spans 17 amino acids. V was shortened by 1 base and J by 5 bases, with 21 bases between the two germline ends. CDR3 nucleotides: TGCGCCAGCAGCTTGTATGCAGGGATGTTTAGAGTGGAGACCCAGTACTTC. Its protein product is CASSLYAGMFRVETQYF.

The chain combines TRBV4-2 with TRBJ2-3; D ambiguous. The CDR3 consists of 14 residues. Trimming pared 2 bases from V and 6 bases from J, leaving 12 bases between. Germline CDR1 reads LGHNA; CDR2 reads YNFKEQ. CDR3 sequence reads: CASSQNLRRDTQYF. CDR3 DNA sequence: TGTGCCAGCAGCCAAAATCTGAGGCGGGATACGCAGTATTTT.

This CDR3 reads CASSPYSTDTQYF. The CDR3 region has the DNA TGTGCCAGCAGCCCGTATAGCACAGATACGCAGTATTTT. The rearrangement links TRBV9 to TRBJ2-3; D gene uncertain. Germline lookup yields CDR1 SGDLS and CDR2 YYNGEE. V was pared by 4 bases and J by 0 bases, with 6 bases between. CDR3 size: 13 residues.

The gene calls are TRBV19 and TRBJ2-7; D is possibly TRBD1 (6 bases). This CDR3 has 15 amino acids. Per the germline V gene, CDR1 is LNHDA and CDR2 is SQIVND (reference sequence). Trimming took off 3 bases at V and 3 bases at J, with 15 bases between the two ends. CDR3 amino acids: CASSISTGQGYEQYF. Here the CDR3 DNA reads TGTGCCAGTAGTATCTCAACAGGGCAGGGCTACGAGCAGTACTTC. Based on the CDR3 plus reference TRBV19 and TRBJ2-7, the full variable domain is DGGITQSPKYLFRKEGQNVTLSCEQNLNHDAMYWYRQDPGQGLRLIYYSQIVNDFQKGDIAEGYSVSREKKESFPLTVTSAQKNPTAFYLCASSISTGQGYEQYFGPGTRLTVT.

This rearrangement joins TRBV7-9 to TRBJ2-7; D remains unclear. The V end lost 5 bases, the J end lost 0 bases, and 14 bases lay between the germline ends. The germline gives CDR1 SEHNR, CDR2 FQNEAQ (reference sequence). The CDR3 contains 15 residues. The CDR3, as DNA: TGTGCCAGCAGCAGAGAAACCGCGAGCTCCTACGAGCAGTACTTC. This encodes CASSRETASSYEQYF.